The source of this T cell receptor (beta chain) is a study of HIV-infected patients and healthy controls. General study findings and limits: In HIV-infected patients, the apparent post-therapy Gini index recovery did not replicate in size-matched data. Eight alpha and eight beta V genes differed significantly in mean usage between HIV-infected patients and controls.

This clonotype has ten or more counts. As yet, its antigen is unknown. 500 ng RNA was reverse transcribed with alpha and beta constant-region primers. Separate chain-specific third strand synthesis with multiplexing indices produced the alpha and beta libraries. A short first PCR added P5 and P7 adapter elements and a second index. TCRdb fed the 5' RACE reads into MiXCR, producing one record per CDR3 protein. The sample carries 7,500 to 9,500 distinct CDR3 sequences, 6.5% to 9.5% recorded once. No cell fractionation was done, so the repertoire covers all unsorted peripheral blood T cells. An approximately 2.5 ml peripheral blood sample was taken for RNA. From germline, CDR1 is MNHNY and CDR2 SVGAGI (reference sequence). CDR3 size: 14 residues. After removal of 6 bases from V and 3 bases from J, the junction contained 5 bases not matched to a gene.

This sample comprised blood, obtained before antiretroviral therapy. This receptor was obtained from an adult with HIV infection. The donor label of this sample is uncertain. The V and J genes are TRBV6-6 and TRBJ1-5, with 7 positions matching TRBD1. DNA for the CDR3: TGTGCCAGCAGCCAGGGACAGTACAATCAGCCCCAGCATTTT. It translates to CASSQGQYNQPQHF.